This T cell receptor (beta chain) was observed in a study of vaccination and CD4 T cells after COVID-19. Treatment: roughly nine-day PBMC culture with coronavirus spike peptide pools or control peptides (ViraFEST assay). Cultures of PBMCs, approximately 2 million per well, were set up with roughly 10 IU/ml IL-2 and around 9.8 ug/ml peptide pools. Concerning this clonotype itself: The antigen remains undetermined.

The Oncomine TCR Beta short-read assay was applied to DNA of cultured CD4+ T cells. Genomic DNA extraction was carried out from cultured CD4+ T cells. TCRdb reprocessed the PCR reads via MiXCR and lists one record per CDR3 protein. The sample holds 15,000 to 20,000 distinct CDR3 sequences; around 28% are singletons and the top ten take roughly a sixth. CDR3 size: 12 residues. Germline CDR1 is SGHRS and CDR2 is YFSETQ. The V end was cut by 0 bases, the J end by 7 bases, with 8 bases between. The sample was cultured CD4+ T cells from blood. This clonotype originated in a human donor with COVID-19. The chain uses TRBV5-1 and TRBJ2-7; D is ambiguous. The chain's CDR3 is CASSLDWGEQYF. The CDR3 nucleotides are TGCGCCAGCAGCTTGGACTGGGGAGAGCAGTACTTC.